The 11 T cell receptor beta chains given below trace back to one sample, sequenced in a study of long-term antiretroviral therapy in people with HIV. Sequencing relied on immunoSEQ assay v3.0, run at survey level. The repertoire was sequenced with immunoSEQ multiplex PCR; TCRdb's copy has only in-frame clones and lacks some. The profile covers some 7,900 clones, with nearly 80% appearing a single time and around 23% taken by the ten largest. The sample consisted of unsorted PBMCs, taken 0.6 years before starting antiretroviral therapy. These receptor sequences come from a man aged 35-49 years with HIV.

The rearrangement joins TRBV6-5 to TRBJ1-2; D might be TRBD1 (5 bases). CDR3 length equals 13 residues. V was trimmed by 2 bases and J by 4 bases, leaving 8 bases between them. The V gene's germline CDR1 is MNHEY and CDR2 SVGAGI. The CDR3 DNA follows: TGTGCCAGCAGTTACGAGAGGGGCTATGGCTACACCTTC. It is translated as CASSYERGYGYTF.

The V gene is TRBV6-6, the J gene TRBJ1-2; tentative D call: TRBD1 (6 bases). Germline CDR1 reads MNHNY; CDR2 reads SVGAGI (reference sequence). There are 12 residues in the CDR3. Deletions cut 7 bases from V and 2 bases from J, with 8 bases between. The CDR3 protein is CASIQGNYGYTF. The CDR3 DNA follows: TGTGCCAGCATTCAGGGGAACTATGGCTACACCTTC.

The chain links TRBV19 to TRBJ1-3, with TRBD1 matching 7 bases. V lost 6 bases to trimming and J lost 0 bases; unmatched junction nucleotides: 2. The germline CDR1 and CDR2 sequences are LNHDA and SQIVND (reference sequence). This CDR3 spans 14 amino acids. For the CDR3, the DNA is TGTGCCAGTAGGCGGGACAGCTCTGGAAACACCATATATTTT. It specifies CASRRDSSGNTIYF.

This chain connects TRBV6-5 to TRBJ1-1; D may be TRBD1 (5 bases). The CDR3 is 14 residues long. The germline V gene encodes CDR1 MNHEY and CDR2 SVGAGI. Trimming pared 5 bases from V and 3 bases from J, leaving 13 bases between. CDR3 sequence reads: CASSGREGYTEAFF. The CDR3 region has the DNA TGTGCCAGCAGTGGAAGAGAGGGGTACACTGAAGCTTTCTTT.

The gene calls are TRBV9 and TRBJ2-5, with 9 bases aligning to TRBD2. The CDR3 is 16 amino acids. The germline gives CDR1 SGDLS, CDR2 YYNGEE. The junction had 10 bases not matched to a gene; V was cut back by 2 bases and J by 5 bases. This CDR3 is CASSVTGGGARETQYF. As DNA, the CDR3 is TGTGCCAGCAGCGTTACTGGCGGGGGGGCCCGGGAGACCCAGTACTTC.

This clone was counted a few times. This rearrangement joins TRBV4-1 to TRBJ1-6; D is perhaps TRBD1 (5 bases). The ends were cut back, 0 bases at V and 9 bases at J, with 12 bases in the middle. The germline V gene has CDR1 MGHRA and CDR2 YSYEKL. The CDR3 contains 15 residues. DNA for the CDR3: TGCGCCAGCAGCCAAGAGAACGGGGCCGGTTCACCCCTCCACTTT. Residues: CASSQENGAGSPLHF.

The chain combines TRBV19 with TRBJ2-7; either TRBD1 or TRBD2 may supply D (6 bases each). Germline V gene data show CDR1 as LNHDA and CDR2 as SQIVND (reference sequence). This CDR3 comprises 15 residues. Deletions cut 3 bases from V and 3 bases from J, with 15 bases between. CDR3: CASSILPGAGYEQYF. The CDR3 region has the DNA TGTGCCAGTAGTATTCTCCCGGGGGCCGGCTACGAGCAGTACTTC.

V is TRBV27 and J is TRBJ2-1; TRBD2 matches 8 bases. The junction had 11 bases not matched to a gene; V was cut back by 5 bases and J by 2 bases. The germline V gene has CDR1 MNHEY and CDR2 SMNVEV (reference sequence). This CDR3 spans 17 amino acids. The DNA of the CDR3 is TGTGCCAGCAGTATATGGATAGCGGGGCTAGCCTACAATGAGCAGTTCTTC. Translating it yields CASSIWIAGLAYNEQFF.

The rearrangement links TRBV7-9 to TRBJ2-2; D is possibly TRBD1 (6 bases). Looked up from germline, CDR1 is SEHNR and CDR2 is FQNEAQ (reference sequence). There are 19 residues in the CDR3. The ends were cut back, 5 bases at V and 0 bases at J, with 22 bases in the middle. The chain's CDR3 is CASSLRTRTEPANTGELFF. CDR3 DNA sequence: TGTGCCAGCAGCCTCAGGACTCGGACAGAACCCGCGAACACCGGGGAGCTGTTTTTT.

The rearrangement links TRBV29-1 to TRBJ1-2, with no clear D. This CDR3 contains 13 residues. V gave up 2 bases and J gave up 4 bases, with 11 bases separating them. Germline lookup yields CDR1 SQVTM and CDR2 ANQGSEA. DNA for the CDR3: TGCAGCGTTGAAACGGGGTCAGGCTATGGCTACACCTTC. It yields the protein CSVETGSGYGYTF.

V and J are TRBV5-6 and TRBJ2-2; maybe TRBD1 (5 bases). This CDR3 is built from 15 residues. CDR1 and CDR2 (germline): SGHDT, YYEEEE. V was trimmed by 0 bases and J by 4 bases, leaving 10 bases between them. The CDR3 reads CASSLVYRSTGELFF. The CDR3 coding sequence is TGTGCCAGCAGCTTGGTGTACAGGTCCACCGGGGAGCTGTTTTTT.